The source of this T cell receptor beta chain is a study of OX40 agonist ivuxolimab in advanced cancers. Study-wide context: Partial responses, seen in three patients, involved one hepatocellular carcinoma and two cutaneous melanomas.

On this clone: Its target is not known.

Study findings and constraints: Some patients who did not respond also had low normalized T-cell clonal expansion. CD8+ T cells (on average) carried more expanded clones than CD4+ T cells. Clonal expansion was seen in CD4+ and CD8+ blood T cells by week 6 at 0.1 to 3.0 mg/kg.

Measured with immunoSEQ multiplex PCR; TCRdb has only the in-frame clones, and not every one. Of 80,000 to 130,000 clones listed, just over 90% are singletons. This CDR3 spans 16 amino acids. Between the trimmed V and J ends, which lost 1 base and 6 bases, there was a span of 18 bases. CDR1 is LGHNA, CDR2 YSLEER, per germline. The sequence was collected from an adult with an advanced solid tumor such as melanoma, head and neck, liver or kidney cancer. The starting material was CD4+ or CD8+ T cells sorted from blood, obtained in a trial of the OX40 agonist ivuxolimab. The V gene is TRBV4-3, the J gene TRBJ1-1, with D maybe TRBD1 (6 bases). This chain's CDR3 is CASSQALGRGLAEAFF. The CDR3 bases are TGCGCCAGCAGCCAAGCCCTAGGCAGGGGCCTGGCTGAAGCTTTCTTT.